The subject of this entry is one T cell receptor (beta chain). Its antigen is still unknown. This sample is drawn from a study of human T cells and chemical hapten exposure. Study outcomes and limitations: Alopecia affected the donors, so their immune response may differ from healthy people's. Expanded TCRs clustered into significantly more large CDR3 similarity groups than controls, the analysis revealed.

MiXCR, applied by TCRdb to the RACE reads, yields one record per CDR3 protein. The table lists 300,000 to 450,000 distinct CDR3 sequences, approximately 5.1% of them singletons, with 2.6% in the top ten. Time point in this sample: pre-sensitization, week 0. Described treatment: therapeutic diphenylcyclopropenone sensitization with weekly scalp DPC. The study extracted total RNA from unfractionated whole blood. The sample here was whole blood, taken in connection with sensitization to the hapten diphenylcyclopropenone (DPC). The clonotype was recovered from a woman between 50 and 59 years old with alopecia areata. Some clones in this sample may be carry-over from other donors' samples.

The CDR3 region is CASSVAAGHYNEQFF. CDR3 bases: TGTGCCAGCAGCGTAGCGGCAGGACACTACAATGAGCAGTTCTTC. The chain is built from TRBV9 and TRBJ2-1, with D possibly matching TRBD1 (5 bases). V gave up 0 bases and J gave up 3 bases, with 10 bases separating them. Germline V lookup: CDR1 SGDLS, CDR2 YYNGEE. The CDR3 sequence is 15 residues long. Together with reference TRBV9 and TRBJ2-1, the CDR3 gives the full variable domain: DSGVTQTPKHLITATGQRVTLRCSPRSGDLSVYWYQQSLDQGLQFLIQYYNGEERAKGNILERFSAQQFPDLHSELNLSSLELGDSALYFCASSVAAGHYNEQFFGPGTRLTVL.